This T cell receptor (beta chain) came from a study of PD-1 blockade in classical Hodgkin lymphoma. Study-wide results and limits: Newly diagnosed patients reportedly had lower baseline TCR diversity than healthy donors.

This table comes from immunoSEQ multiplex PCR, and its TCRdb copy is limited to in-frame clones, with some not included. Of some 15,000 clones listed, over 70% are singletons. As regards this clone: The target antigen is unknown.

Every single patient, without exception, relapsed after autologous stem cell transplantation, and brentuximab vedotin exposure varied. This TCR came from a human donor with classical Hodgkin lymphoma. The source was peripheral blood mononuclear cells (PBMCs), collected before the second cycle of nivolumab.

The CDR3 bases are TGTGCCATCAGTGAAAGCCGGGGGACCACAGATACGCAGTATTTT. Translating gives CAISESRGTTDTQYF. The J gene is TRBJ2-3, the V gene TRBV10-3; tentatively, D is TRBD2 (6 bases). Trimming stripped 3 bases from V and 2 bases from J, with 12 bases between. Germline V CDR1 and CDR2: ENHRY, SYGVKD. The CDR3 extends over 15 amino acids.